This T cell receptor beta chain appears in the sequencing data of a study of immune heterogeneity within non-small cell lung tumors. The overall study: Histology included a few squamous cell carcinomas, under twelve non-squamous carcinomas and 1 unspecified tumor.

Bulk tumor gDNA, 450 to 650 ng per sample, served as the TCR template. Several biopsies per primary tumor were taken during surgery, spaced as far apart as possible. Their non-small cell lung cancer was newly diagnosed and untreated, and the patients underwent curative surgery. Only a few counts were recorded for this clonotype. Its target is unknown. Amplification of the TCR beta CDR3 was achieved through multiplex PCR with 32 V and 13 J primers. TCRdb redid the calling of the multiplex PCR reads with MiXCR, one entry per CDR3 protein. The data show about 15,000 distinct CDR3 sequences, with under 30% seen just once and roughly 5.5% held by the top ten. The study's findings and limits: The study found that local T-cell clonality correlated moderately but significantly with local tumor mutational burden (R about 0.34). Comparison across individual patients showed largely distinct high-frequency T-cell receptor beta clonotypes. Tumor sites within a patient were found to share identical dominant CDR3 beta clonotypes, and site-unique high-frequency clones were also present.

The CDR3 has 17 amino acids. The ends were cut back, 5 bases at V and 2 bases at J, with 23 bases in the middle. The germline gives CDR1 SGHNT, CDR2 YYREEE (reference sequence). The sequence derives from a middle-aged man with non-small cell lung cancer. This rearrangement joins TRBV5-4 to TRBJ2-7; weak D call: TRBD2 (6 bases). The sequencing sample was made of lung tumor tissue. CDR3 sequence (DNA): TGTGCCAGCAGAGGAGGGGACGGAAGGTCTCCAGCCTACGAGCAGTACTTC. It codes for CASRGGDGRSPAYEQYF.